This T cell receptor (beta chain) derives from a study of OX40 agonist ivuxolimab in advanced cancers. The assay was immunoSEQ multiplex PCR, and TCRdb's table has in-frame clones only and misses some. This table has under 150,000 clones, 85% to 90% appearing once. Sampling of blood occurred at baseline, cycle 4 day 1, and cycle 7 day 1. CDR1 is MDHEN and CDR2 is SYDVKM in the germline V gene. The length of the CDR3 is 13 residues. V lost 4 bases and J lost 2; bases outside the gene matches: 2. The sequence was obtained from an adult with an advanced solid tumor such as melanoma, head and neck, liver or kidney cancer. Source: CD4+ or CD8+ T cells sorted from blood, taken in a trial of the OX40 agonist ivuxolimab. This chain connects TRBV28 to TRBJ2-7; TRBD2 aligns across 7 bases. CDR3 in amino acids: CASSWEGAYEQYF. The CDR3 DNA follows: TGTGCCAGCAGTTGGGAGGGCGCCTACGAGCAGTACTTC.